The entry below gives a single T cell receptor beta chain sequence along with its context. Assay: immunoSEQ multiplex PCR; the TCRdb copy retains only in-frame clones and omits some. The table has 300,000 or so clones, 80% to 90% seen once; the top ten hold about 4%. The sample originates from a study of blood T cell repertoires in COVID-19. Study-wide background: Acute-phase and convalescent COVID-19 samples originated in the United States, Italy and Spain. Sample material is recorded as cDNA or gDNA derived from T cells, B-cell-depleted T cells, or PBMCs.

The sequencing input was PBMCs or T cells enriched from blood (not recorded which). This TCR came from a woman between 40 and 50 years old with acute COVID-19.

The CDR3 is CASSTRNYGYTF. CDR3 nucleotides: TGTGCCAGTAGTACGAGAAACTATGGCTACACCTTC. The chain employs TRBV19 and TRBJ1-2, with D hard to call. Between the trimmed V and J ends, which lost 4 bases and 2 bases, there was a span of 5 bases. CDR3 length equals 12 residues. In germline, CDR1 is LNHDA, CDR2 SQIVND (reference sequence).